This paragraph reports one T cell receptor beta chain. Its specificity is unknown. This sample is part of a study of cytomegalovirus exposure and HLA in healthy donors. Study-wide findings and caveats: Based on reports, TCR beta sequences accurately predicted HLA-A and HLA-B alleles for most subjects. An analysis that came later showed most CMV-associated TCR beta chains appearing HLA-restricted.

Trimming took 5 bases from V and 5 from J, leaving 13 bases between them. This CDR3 contains 15 residues. The germline CDR1 and CDR2 sequences are SEHNR and FQNEAQ (reference sequence). It was with 60 Vbeta and 13 Jbeta primers that the PCR ran. Some clones are missing from TCRdb's copy, which holds only in-frame ones; the method was immunoSEQ multiplex PCR. This table holds nearly 200,000 clones. The sample consisted of PBMCs. The sequence derives from a boy younger than 18 in good health and CMV-seronegative. V gene TRBV7-9 combines with J gene TRBJ1-6; no clear D. The CDR3 here is CASSADEENNSPLHF. CDR3 bases: TGTGCCAGCAGCGCCGATGAGGAAAATAATTCACCCCTCCACTTT.